This T cell receptor beta chain is from a study of vaccination and CD4 T cells after COVID-19. To note about this clonotype: Its antigen is undetermined.

The Oncomine TCR Beta short-read assay was applied to DNA of cultured CD4+ T cells. TCRdb itself ran the PCR reads through MiXCR, one entry per CDR3 protein. The sample lists about 4,000 distinct CDR3 sequences; 43% were seen once. Whole-study results and caveats: Spike mono-reactivity was evident in 304 of the 307 vaccine-specific clones derived from convalescent patients.

This CDR3 is built from 16 residues. V was clipped by 3 bases and J by 6 bases; unmatched bases: 7. CDR1 SNHLY and CDR2 FYNNEI come from the germline V gene. Treatment of the sample: roughly 11-day PBMC culture with coronavirus spike peptide pools or control peptides (ViraFEST assay). The TCR originated in a human donor who had recovered from COVID-19. Sequencing was performed on CD4+ T cells from blood, cultured in vitro. The rearrangement joins TRBV2 to TRBJ2-1; 11 bases are a match to TRBD2. The CDR3 nucleotides are TGTGCCAGCAGTGAGTGGCTAGCGGGAGGTATCAATGAGCAGTTCTTC. The encoded protein is CASSEWLAGGINEQFF.